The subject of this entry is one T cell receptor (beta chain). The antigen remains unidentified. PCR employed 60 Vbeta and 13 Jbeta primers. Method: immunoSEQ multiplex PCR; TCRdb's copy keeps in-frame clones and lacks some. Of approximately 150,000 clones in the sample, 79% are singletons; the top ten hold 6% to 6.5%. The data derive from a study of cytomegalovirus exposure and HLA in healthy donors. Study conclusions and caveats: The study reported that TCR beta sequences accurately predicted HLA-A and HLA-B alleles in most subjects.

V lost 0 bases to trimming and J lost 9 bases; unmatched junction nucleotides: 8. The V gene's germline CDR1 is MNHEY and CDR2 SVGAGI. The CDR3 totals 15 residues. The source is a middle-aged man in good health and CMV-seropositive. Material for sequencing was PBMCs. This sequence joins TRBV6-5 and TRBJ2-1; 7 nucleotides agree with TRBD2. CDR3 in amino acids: CASSYSNRGDGEQFF. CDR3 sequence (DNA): TGTGCCAGCAGTTACTCGAATCGGGGGGATGGTGAGCAGTTCTTC.